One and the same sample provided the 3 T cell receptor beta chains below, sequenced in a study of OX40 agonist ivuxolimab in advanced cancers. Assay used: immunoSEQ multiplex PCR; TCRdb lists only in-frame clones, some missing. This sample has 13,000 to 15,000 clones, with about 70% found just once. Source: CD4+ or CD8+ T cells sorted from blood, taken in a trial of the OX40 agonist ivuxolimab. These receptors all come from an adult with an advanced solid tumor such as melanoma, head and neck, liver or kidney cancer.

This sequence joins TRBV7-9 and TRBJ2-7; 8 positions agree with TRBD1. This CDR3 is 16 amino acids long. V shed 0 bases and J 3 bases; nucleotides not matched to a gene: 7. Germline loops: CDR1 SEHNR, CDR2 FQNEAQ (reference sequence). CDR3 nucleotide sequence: TGTGCCAGCAGCTTAGCTGGACAGGGAAGCATCTACGAGCAGTACTTC. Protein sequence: CASSLAGQGSIYEQYF.

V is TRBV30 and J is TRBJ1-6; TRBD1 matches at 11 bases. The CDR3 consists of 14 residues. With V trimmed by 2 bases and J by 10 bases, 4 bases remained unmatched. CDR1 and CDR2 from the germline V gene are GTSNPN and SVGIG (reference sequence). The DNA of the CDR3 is TGTGCCTGGAGTTCCGGGACAGGGGGATCACCCCTCCACTTT. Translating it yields CAWSSGTGGSPLHF. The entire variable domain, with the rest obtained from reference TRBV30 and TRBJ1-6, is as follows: SQTIHQWPATLVQPVGSPLSLECTVEGTSNPNLYWYRQAAGRGLQLLFYSVGIGQISSEVPQNLSASRPQDRQFILSSKKLLLSDSGFYLCAWSSGTGGSPLHFGNGTRLTVT.

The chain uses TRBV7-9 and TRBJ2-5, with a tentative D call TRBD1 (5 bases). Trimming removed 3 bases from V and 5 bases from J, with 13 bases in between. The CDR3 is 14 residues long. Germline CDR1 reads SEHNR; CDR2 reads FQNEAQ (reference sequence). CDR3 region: CASSFFQGIETQYF. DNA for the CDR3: TGTGCCAGCAGCTTTTTCCAGGGTATTGAGACCCAGTACTTC.